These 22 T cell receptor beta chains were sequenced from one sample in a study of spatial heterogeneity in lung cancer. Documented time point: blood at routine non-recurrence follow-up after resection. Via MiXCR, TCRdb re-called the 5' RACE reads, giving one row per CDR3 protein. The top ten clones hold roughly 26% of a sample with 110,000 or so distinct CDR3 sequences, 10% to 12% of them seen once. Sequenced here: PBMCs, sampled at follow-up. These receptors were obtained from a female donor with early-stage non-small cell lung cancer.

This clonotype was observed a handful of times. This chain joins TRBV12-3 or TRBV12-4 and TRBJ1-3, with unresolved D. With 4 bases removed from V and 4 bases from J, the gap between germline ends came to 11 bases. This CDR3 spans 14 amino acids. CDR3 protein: CASSSRESGNTIYF. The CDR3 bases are TGTGCCAGCAGTTCGAGGGAATCCGGAAACACCATATATTTT.

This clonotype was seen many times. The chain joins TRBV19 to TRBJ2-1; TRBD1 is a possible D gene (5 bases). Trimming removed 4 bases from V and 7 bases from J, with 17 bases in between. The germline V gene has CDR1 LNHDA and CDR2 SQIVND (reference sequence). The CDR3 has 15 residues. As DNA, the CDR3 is TGTGCCAGTAGTAAGGCGGACAAGATCGAAAATGAGCAGTTCTTC. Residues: CASSKADKIENEQFF.

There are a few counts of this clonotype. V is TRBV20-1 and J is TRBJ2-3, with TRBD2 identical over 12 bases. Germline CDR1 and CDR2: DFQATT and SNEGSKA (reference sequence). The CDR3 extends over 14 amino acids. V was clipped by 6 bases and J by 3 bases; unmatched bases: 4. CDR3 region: CSARLAGATDTQYF. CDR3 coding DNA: TGCAGTGCGCGACTAGCGGGAGCTACAGATACGCAGTATTTT.

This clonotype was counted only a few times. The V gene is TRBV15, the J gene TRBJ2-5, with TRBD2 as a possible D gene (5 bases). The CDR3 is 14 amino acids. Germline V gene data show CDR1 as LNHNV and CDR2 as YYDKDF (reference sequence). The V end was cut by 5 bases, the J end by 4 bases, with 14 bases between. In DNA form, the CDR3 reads TGTGCCACCAGCGGCCGAGGAGGAGGAGAGACCCAGTACTTC. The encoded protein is CATSGRGGGETQYF.

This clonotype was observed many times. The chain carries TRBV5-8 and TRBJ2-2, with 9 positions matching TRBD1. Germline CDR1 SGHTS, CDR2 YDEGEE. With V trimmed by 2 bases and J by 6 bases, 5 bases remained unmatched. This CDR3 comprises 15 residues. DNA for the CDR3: TGTGCCAGCAGCTTCTGGACAGGGGTCCCCGGGGAGCTGTTTTTT. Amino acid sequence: CASSFWTGVPGELFF.

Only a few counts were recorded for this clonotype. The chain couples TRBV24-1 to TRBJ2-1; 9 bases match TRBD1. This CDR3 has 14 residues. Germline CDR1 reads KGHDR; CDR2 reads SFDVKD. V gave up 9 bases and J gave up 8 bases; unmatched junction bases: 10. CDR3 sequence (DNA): TGTGCCACCGCAAGGACAGGGGCGGTAGATGAGCAGTTCTTC. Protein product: CATARTGAVDEQFF.

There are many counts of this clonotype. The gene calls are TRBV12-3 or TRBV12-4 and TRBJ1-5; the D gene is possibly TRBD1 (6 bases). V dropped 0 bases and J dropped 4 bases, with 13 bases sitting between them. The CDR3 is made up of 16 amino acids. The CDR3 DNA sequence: TGTGCCAGCAGTTTAGCCCAGAGGGGGGTTAATCAGCCCCAGCATTTT. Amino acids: CASSLAQRGVNQPQHF.

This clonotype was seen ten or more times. CDR3 in DNA: TGCAGCGTTGGTCGGGGGTCTGGGGCCAACGTCCTGACTTTC. It codes for CSVGRGSGANVLTF. The chain joins TRBV29-1 to TRBJ2-6; D perhaps matches TRBD2 (6 bases). Per the germline V gene, CDR1 is SQVTM and CDR2 is ANQGSEA. The V end lost 4 bases, the J end lost 1 base, and 8 bases lay between the germline ends. This CDR3 contains 14 residues.

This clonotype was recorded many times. The CDR3 here is CAISGGWDNEQFF. CDR3 nucleotides: TGTGCCATCAGTGGCGGGTGGGACAATGAGCAGTTCTTC. The chain recombines TRBV10-3 with TRBJ2-1; a weak D match, TRBD2 (5 bases). The CDR3 length is 13 residues. Germline V gene sequence: CDR1 ENHRY, CDR2 SYGVKD. V lost 4 bases and J 5 bases, leaving 9 bases between the germline ends.

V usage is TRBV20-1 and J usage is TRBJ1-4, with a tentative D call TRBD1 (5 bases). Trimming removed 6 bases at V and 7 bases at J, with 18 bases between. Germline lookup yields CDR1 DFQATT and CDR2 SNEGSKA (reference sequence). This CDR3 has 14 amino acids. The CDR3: CSASRGGRSEKLFF. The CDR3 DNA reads TGCAGTGCGAGCCGGGGGGGACGGAGTGAAAAACTGTTTTTT.

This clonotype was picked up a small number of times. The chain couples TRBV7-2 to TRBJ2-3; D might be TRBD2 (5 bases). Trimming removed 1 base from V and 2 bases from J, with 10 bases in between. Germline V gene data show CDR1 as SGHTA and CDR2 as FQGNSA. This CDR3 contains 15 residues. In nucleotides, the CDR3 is TGTGCCAGCAGCTTAGTCGGGGTCCCCACAGATACGCAGTATTTT. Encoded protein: CASSLVGVPTDTQYF.

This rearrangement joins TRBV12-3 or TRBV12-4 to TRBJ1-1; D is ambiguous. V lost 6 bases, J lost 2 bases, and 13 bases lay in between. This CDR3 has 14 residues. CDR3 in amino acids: CASRQASGNTEAFF. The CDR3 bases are TGTGCCAGCAGACAAGCTTCCGGAAACACTGAAGCTTTCTTT.

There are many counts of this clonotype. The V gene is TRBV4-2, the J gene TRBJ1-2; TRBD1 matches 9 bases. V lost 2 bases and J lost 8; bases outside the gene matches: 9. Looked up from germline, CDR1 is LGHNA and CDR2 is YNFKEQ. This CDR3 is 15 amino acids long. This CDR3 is CASSQSPGQGTGYTF. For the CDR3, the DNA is TGTGCCAGCAGCCAATCACCGGGACAGGGAACGGGCTACACCTTC.

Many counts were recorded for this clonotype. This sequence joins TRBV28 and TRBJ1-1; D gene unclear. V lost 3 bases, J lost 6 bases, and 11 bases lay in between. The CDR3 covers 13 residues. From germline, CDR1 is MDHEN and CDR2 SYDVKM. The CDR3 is CASSLFPTSEAFF. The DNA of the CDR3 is TGTGCCAGCAGTTTGTTTCCAACATCTGAAGCTTTCTTT. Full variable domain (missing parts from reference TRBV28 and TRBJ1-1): DVKVTQSSRYLVKRTGEKVFLECVQDMDHENMFWYRQDPGLGLRLIYFSYDVKMKEKGDIPEGYSVSREKKERFSLILESASTNQTSMYLCASSLFPTSEAFFGQGTRLTVV.

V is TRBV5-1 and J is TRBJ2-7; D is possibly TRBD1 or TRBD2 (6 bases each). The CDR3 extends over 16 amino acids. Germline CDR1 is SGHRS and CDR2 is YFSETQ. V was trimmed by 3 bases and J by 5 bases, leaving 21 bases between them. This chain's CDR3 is CASSSGGGPKIHEQYF. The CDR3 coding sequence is TGCGCCAGCAGCTCCGGAGGGGGTCCCAAAATCCACGAGCAGTACTTC.

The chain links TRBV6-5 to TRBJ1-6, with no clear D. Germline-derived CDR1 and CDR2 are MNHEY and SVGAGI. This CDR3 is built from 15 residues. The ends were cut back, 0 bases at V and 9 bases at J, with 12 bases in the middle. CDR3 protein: CASSYSMEPRSPLHF. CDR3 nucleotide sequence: TGTGCCAGCAGTTACTCGATGGAACCTCGTTCACCCCTCCACTTT.

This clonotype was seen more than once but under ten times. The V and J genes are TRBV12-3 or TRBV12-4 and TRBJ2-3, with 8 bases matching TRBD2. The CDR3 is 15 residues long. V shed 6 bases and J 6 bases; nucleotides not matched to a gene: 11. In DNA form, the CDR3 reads TGTGCCAGCAGCCACCCCGGTAGCGGGATTGATACGCAGTATTTT. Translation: CASSHPGSGIDTQYF.

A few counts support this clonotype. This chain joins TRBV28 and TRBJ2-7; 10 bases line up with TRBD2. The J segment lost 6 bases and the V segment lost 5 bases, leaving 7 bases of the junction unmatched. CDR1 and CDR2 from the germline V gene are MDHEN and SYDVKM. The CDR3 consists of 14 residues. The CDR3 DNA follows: TGTGCCAGCAGTACTAGCGGGGCTACTGCCGAGCAGTACGTC. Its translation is CASSTSGATAEQYV.

This CDR3 reads CASSYDRAGANVLTF. For the CDR3, the DNA is TGTGCCAGCAGTTACGACAGGGCTGGGGCCAACGTCCTGACTTTC. The gene calls are TRBV28 and TRBJ2-6; 7 bases fit TRBD1. V trimming: 4 bases; J trimming: 2 bases; junction bases outside the gene matches: 2. The CDR3 spans 15 residues. Germline lookup yields CDR1 MDHEN and CDR2 SYDVKM.

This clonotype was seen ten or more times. The CDR3 nucleotides are TGTGCCAGCAGTCTCCCCGCTAGAATTCATGAGCAGTTCTTC. Amino acid sequence: CASSLPARIHEQFF. The chain has TRBV28 and TRBJ2-1; the D is unclear. V lost 5 bases, J lost 8 bases, and 16 bases lay in between. CDR3 size: 14 residues. Germline CDR1 is MDHEN and CDR2 is SYDVKM.

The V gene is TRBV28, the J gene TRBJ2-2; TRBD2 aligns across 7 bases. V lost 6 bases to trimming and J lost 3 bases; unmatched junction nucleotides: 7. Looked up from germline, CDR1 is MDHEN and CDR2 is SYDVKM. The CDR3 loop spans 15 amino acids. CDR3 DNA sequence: TGTGCCAGCAGAAAGCGGGACGGATACACCGGGGAGCTGTTTTTT. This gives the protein CASRKRDGYTGELFF.

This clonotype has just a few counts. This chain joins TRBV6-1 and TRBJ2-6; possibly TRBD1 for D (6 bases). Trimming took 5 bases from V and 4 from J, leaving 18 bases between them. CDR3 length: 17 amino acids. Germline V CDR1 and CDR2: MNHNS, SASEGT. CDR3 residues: CASSPPIRDTGANVLTF. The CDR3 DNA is TGTGCCAGCAGTCCCCCTATTCGGGACACGGGGGCCAACGTCCTGACTTTC.